This T cell receptor beta chain appears in the sequencing data of a study of blood T cells in healthy people across ages. This clonotype has a handful of counts. What it recognizes is unknown. The study, taken as a whole, reports: Unknown donor CMV status possibly confounded expanded clonotype changes. When set beside aged donors, long-lived donors presented more naive CD4+ cells and higher diversity.

Samples each yielded at least 5 micrograms of total RNA. Per the germline V gene, CDR1 is LGHNA and CDR2 is YSLEER. The CDR3 is made up of 14 amino acids. Through a sample-barcoded 5' primer and a J-beta primer mix, a second PCR was run for about 6 to 11 cycles. TCRdb re-called the 5' RACE reads with MiXCR, one entry per CDR3 protein. The sample consists of just under 750,000 distinct CDR3 sequences, 22% of them appearing once. This TCR came from a man in his 70s in good health. This chain links TRBV4-3 with TRBJ2-5, with TRBD2 matching 9 bases. The DNA matches TRBJ2-1 better at its end, which makes the J call doubtful. The sample comprised blood. This CDR3 is CASSQDVLAGEQFF. In nucleotides, the CDR3 is TGCGCCAGCAGCCAAGATGTACTAGCGGGTGAGCAGTTCTTC.